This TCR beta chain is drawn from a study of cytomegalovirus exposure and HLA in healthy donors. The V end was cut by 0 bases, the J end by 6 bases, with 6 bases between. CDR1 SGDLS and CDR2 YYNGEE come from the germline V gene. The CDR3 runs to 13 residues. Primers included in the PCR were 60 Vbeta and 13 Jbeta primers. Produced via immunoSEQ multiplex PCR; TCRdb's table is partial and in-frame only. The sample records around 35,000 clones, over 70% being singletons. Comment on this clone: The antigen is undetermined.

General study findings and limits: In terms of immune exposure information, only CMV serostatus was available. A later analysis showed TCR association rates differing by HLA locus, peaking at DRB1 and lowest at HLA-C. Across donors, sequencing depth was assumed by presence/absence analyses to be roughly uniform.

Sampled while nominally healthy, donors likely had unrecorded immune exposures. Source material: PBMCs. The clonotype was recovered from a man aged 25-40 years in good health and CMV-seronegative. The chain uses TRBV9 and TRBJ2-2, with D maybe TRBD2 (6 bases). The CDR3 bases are TGTGCCAGCAGCGTAGGGGGGGCCGGGGAGCTGTTTTTT. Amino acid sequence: CASSVGGAGELFF.